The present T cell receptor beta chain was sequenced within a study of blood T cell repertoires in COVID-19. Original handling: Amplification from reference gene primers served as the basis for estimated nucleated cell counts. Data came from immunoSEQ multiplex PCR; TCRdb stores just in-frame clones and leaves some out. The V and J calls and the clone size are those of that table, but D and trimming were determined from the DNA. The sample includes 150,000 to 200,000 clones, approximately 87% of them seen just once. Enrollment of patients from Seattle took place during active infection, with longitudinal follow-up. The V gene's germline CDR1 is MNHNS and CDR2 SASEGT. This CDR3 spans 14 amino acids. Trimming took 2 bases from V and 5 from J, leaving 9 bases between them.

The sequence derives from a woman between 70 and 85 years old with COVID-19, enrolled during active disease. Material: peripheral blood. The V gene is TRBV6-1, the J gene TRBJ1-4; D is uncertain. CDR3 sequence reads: CASSEWRENEKLFF. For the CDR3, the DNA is TGTGCCAGCAGTGAATGGAGGGAGAATGAAAAACTGTTTTTT.